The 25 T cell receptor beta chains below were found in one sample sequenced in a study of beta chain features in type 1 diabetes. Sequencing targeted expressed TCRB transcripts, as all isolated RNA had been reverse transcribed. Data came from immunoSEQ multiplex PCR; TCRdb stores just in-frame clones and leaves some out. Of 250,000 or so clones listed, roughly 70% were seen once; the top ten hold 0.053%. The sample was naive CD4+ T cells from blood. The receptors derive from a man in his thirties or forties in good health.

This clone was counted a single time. In DNA form, the CDR3 reads TGTGCCAGTAGTATGGTGCGGGACGTGTCCTACGAGCAGTACTTC. Translating it yields CASSMVRDVSYEQYF. The chain carries TRBV19 and TRBJ2-7; possible D gene TRBD2, 6 bases. The CDR3 spans 15 residues. V lost 3 bases, J lost 1 base, and 13 bases lay in between. Looked up from germline, CDR1 is LNHDA and CDR2 is SQIVND (reference sequence).

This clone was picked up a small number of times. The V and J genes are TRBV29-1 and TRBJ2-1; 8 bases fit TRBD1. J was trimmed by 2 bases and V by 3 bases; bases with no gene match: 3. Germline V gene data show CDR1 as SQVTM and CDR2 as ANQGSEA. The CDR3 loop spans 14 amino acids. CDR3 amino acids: CSVEGDRTYNEQFF. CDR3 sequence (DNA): TGCAGCGTTGAGGGGGACAGGACCTACAATGAGCAGTTCTTC.

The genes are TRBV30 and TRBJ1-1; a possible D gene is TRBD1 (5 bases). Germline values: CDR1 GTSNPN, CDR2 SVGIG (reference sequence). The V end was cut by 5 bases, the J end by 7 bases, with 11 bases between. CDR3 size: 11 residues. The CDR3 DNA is TGTGCCTGGTCAGGGATAGATGAAGCTTTCTTT. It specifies CAWSGIDEAFF.

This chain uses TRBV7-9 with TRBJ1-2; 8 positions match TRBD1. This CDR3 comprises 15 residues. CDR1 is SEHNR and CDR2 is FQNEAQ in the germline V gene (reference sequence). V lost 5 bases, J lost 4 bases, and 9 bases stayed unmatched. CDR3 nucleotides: TGTGCCAGCAGCGTCACCAGGGGGCCGAGCTATGGCTACACCTTC. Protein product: CASSVTRGPSYGYTF.

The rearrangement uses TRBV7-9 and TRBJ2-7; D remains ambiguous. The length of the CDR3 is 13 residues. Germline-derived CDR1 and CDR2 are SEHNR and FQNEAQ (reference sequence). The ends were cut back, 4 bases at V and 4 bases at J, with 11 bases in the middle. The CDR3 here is CASSSVRQYEQYF. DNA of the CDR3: TGTGCCAGCAGCTCAGTTCGACAATACGAGCAGTACTTC.

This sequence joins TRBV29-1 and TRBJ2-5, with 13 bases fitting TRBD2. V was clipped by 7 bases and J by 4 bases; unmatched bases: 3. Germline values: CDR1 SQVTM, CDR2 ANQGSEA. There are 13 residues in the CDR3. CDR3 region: CSGWTSGRETQYF. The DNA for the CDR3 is TGCAGCGGCTGGACTAGCGGGAGAGAGACCCAGTACTTC.

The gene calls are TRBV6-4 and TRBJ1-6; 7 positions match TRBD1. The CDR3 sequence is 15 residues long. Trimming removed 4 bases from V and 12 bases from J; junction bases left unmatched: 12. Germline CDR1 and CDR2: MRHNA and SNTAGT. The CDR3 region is CASSVTYGQVGPLHF. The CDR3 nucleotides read TGTGCCAGCAGTGTAACCTACGGACAGGTCGGACCCCTCCACTTT.

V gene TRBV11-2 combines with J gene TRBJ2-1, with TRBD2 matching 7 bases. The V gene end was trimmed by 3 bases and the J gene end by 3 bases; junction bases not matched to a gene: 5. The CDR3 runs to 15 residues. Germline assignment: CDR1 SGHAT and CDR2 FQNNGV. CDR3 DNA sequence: TGTGCCAGCAGCTTGCGCGGGAGTTACTACAATGAGCAGTTCTTC. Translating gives CASSLRGSYYNEQFF.

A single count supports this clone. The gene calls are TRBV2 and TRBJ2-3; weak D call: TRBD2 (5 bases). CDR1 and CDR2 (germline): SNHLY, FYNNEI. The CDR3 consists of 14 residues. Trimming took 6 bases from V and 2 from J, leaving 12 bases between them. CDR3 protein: CASSALGATDTQYF. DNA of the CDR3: TGTGCCAGCAGCGCGCTGGGAGCCACAGATACGCAGTATTTT.

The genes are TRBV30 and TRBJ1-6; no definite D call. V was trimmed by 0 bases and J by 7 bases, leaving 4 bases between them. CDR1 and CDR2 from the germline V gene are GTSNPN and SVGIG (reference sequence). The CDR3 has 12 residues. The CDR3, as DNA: TGTGCCTGGAGTGTAGTAAATTCACCCCTCCACTTT. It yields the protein CAWSVVNSPLHF.

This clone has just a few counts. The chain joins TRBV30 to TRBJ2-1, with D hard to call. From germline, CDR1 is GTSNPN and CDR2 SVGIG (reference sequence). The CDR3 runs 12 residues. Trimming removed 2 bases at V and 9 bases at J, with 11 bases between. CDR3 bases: TGTGCCTGGAGTCCACGATCGGGTGAGCAGTTCTTC. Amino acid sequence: CAWSPRSGEQFF.

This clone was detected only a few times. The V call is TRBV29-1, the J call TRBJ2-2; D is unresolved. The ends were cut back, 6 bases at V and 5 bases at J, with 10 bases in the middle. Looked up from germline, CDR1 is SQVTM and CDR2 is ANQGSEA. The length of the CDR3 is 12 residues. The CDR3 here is CSVMQATGELFF. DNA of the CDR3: TGCAGCGTGATGCAGGCGACCGGGGAGCTGTTTTTT.

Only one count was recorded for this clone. The CDR3 loop is CATRGYGGGDTQYF. The CDR3 nucleotides are TGTGCCACCAGGGGCTATGGAGGAGGAGATACGCAGTATTTT. The genes are TRBV15 and TRBJ2-3; tentative D call: TRBD2 (5 bases). The CDR3 loop spans 14 amino acids. Germline CDR1 LNHNV, CDR2 YYDKDF (reference sequence). V lost 6 bases and J lost 5, with 15 bases in between.

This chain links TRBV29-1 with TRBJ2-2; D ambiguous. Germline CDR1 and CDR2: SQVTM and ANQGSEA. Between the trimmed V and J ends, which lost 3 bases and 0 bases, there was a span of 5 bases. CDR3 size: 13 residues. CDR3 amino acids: CSVDPANTGELFF. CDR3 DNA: TGCAGCGTTGATCCAGCGAACACCGGGGAGCTGTTTTTT.

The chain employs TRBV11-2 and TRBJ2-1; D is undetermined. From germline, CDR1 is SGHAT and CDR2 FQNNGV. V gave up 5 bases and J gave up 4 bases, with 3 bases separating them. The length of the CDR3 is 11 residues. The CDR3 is CASSAYNEQFF. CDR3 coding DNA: TGTGCCAGCAGCGCTTACAATGAGCAGTTCTTC.

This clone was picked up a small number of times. The CDR3 DNA is TGTGCCACCCAAACGGGCGATACGCAGTATTTT. It encodes CATQTGDTQYF. The chain links TRBV10-3 to TRBJ2-3, with D hard to call. V lost 10 bases, J lost 6 bases, and 11 bases lay in between. CDR3 length equals 11 residues. CDR1 is ENHRY and CDR2 is SYGVKD in the germline V gene.

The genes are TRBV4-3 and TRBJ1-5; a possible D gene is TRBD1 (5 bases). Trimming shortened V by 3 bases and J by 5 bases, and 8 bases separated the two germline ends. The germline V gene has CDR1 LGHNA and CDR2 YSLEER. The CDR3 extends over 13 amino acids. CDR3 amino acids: CASSQGPDQPQHF. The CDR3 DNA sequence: TGCGCCAGCAGCCAGGGACCCGATCAGCCCCAGCATTTT.

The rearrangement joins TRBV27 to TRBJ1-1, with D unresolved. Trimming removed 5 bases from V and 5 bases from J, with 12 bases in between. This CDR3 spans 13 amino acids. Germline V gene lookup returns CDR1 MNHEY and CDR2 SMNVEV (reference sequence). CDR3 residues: CASSPQAGTEAFF. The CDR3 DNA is TGTGCCAGCAGTCCCCAAGCGGGAACTGAAGCTTTCTTT.

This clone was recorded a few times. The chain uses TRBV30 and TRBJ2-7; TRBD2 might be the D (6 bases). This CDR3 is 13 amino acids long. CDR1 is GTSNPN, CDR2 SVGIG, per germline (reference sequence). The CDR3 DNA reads TGTGCGGCGGGAAGGGGAAGCTCCTACGAGCAGTACTTC. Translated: CAAGRGSSYEQYF.

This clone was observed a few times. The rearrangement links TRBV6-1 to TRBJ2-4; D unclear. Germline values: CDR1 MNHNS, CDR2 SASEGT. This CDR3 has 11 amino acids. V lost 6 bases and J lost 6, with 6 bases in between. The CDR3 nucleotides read TGTGCCAGCAGAGTGGTAAACATTCAGTACTTC. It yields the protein CASRVVNIQYF.

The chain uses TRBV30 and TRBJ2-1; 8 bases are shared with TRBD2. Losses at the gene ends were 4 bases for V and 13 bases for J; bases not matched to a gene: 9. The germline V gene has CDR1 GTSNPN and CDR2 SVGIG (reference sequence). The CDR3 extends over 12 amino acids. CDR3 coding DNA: TGTGCCTGGAAGGAGGGACTAGGCTCTCAGTTCTTC. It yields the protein CAWKEGLGSQFF.

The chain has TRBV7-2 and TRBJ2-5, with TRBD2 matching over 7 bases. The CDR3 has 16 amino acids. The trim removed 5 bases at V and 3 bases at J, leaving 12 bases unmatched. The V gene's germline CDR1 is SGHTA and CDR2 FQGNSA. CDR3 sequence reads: CASSDRPGTTKETQYF. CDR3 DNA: TGTGCCAGCAGCGACAGACCCGGGACTACCAAAGAGACCCAGTACTTC. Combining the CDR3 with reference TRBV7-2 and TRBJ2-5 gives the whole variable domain GAGVSQSPSNKVTEKGKDVELRCDPISGHTALYWYRQSLGQGLEFLIYFQGNSAPDKSGLPSDRFSAERTGGSVSTLTIQRTQQEDSAVYLCASSDRPGTTKETQYFGPGTRLLVL.

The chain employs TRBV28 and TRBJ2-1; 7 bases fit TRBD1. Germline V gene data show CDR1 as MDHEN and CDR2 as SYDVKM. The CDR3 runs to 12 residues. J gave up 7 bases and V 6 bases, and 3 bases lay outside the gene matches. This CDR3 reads CASREQGNEQFF. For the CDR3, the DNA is TGTGCCAGCAGAGAACAGGGGAATGAGCAGTTCTTC.

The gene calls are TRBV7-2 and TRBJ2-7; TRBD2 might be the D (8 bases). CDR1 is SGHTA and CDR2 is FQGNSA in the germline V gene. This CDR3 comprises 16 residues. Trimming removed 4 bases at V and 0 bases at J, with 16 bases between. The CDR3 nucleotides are TGTGCCAGCAGCTATAGCGGGACAGAAAGCTCCTACGAGCAGTACTTC. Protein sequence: CASSYSGTESSYEQYF.

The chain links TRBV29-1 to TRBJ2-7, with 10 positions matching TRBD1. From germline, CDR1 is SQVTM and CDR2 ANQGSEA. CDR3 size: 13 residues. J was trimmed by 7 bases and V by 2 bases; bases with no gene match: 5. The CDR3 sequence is CSVERDRGREQYF. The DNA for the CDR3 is TGCAGCGTTGAACGAGACAGGGGGCGGGAGCAGTACTTC.